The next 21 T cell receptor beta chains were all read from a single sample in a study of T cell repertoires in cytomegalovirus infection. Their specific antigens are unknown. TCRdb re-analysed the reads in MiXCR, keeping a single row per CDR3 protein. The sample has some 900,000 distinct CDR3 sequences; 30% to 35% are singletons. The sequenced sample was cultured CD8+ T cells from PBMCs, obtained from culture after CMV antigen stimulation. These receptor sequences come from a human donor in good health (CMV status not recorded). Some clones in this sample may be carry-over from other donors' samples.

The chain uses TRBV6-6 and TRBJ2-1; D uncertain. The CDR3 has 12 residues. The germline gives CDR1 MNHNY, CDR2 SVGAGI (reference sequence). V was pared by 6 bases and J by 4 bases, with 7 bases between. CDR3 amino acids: CASRTTYNEQFF. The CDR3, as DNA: TGTGCCAGCAGAACTACATACAATGAGCAGTTCTTC.

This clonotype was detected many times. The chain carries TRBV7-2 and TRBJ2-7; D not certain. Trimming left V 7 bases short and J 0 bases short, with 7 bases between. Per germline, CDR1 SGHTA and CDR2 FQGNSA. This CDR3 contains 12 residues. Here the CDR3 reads CASMGGSYEQYF. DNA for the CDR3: TGTGCCAGCATGGGCGGCTCCTACGAGCAGTACTTC.

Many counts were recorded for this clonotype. CDR3 bases: TGTGCCAGCAGCCCACACTTCCAAGTGGGACAGGGGGAGGGGAATGAAAAACTGTTTTTT. Residues: CASSPHFQVGQGEGNEKLFF. The V call is TRBV9, the J call TRBJ1-4; TRBD1 agrees at 11 bases. The CDR3 has 20 residues. J gave up 5 bases and V 4 bases, and 19 bases lay outside the gene matches. In germline, CDR1 is SGDLS, CDR2 YYNGEE.

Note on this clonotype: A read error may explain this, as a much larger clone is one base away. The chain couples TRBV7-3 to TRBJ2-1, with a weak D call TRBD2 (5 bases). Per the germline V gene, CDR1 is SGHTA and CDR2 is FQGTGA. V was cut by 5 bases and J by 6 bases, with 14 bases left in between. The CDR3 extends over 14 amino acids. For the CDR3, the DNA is TGTGCCAGCAGCGGGGAGTCCCGGGCCAATGAGCAGTTCTTC. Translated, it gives CASSGESRANEQFF.

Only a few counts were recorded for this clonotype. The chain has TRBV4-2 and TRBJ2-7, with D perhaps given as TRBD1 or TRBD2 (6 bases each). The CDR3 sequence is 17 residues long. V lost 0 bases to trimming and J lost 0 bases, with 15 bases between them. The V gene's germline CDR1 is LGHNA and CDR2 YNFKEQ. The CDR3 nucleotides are TGTGCCAGCAGCCAAGATACGAGGGGGGATCCCTCCTACGAGCAGTACTTC. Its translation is CASSQDTRGDPSYEQYF.

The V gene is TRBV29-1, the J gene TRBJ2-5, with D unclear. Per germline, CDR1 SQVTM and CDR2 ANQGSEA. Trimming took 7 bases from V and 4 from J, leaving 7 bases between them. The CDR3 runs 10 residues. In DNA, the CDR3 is TGCAGCGGTCTGGGAGAGACCCAGTACTTC. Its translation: CSGLGETQYF. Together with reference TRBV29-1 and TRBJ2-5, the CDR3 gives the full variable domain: SAVISQKPSRDICQRGTSLTIQCQVDSQVTMMFWYRQQPGQSLTLIATANQGSEATYESGFVIDKFPISRPNLTFSTLTVSNMSPEDSSIYLCSGLGETQYFGPGTRLLVL.

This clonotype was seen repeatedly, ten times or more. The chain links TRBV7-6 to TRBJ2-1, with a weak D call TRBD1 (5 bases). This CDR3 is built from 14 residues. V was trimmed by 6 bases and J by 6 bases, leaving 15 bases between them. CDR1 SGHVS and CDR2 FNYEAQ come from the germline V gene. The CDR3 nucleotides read TGTGCCAGCAGTTCCAGGGAAGCCGTCAATGAGCAGTTCTTC. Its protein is CASSSREAVNEQFF.

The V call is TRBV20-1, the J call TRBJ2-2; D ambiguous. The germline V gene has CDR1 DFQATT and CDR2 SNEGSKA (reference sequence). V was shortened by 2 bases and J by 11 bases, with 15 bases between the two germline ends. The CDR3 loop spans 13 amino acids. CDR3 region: CSARSQQSRELFF. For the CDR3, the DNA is TGCAGTGCTAGATCCCAACAGAGCCGAGAGCTGTTTTTT.

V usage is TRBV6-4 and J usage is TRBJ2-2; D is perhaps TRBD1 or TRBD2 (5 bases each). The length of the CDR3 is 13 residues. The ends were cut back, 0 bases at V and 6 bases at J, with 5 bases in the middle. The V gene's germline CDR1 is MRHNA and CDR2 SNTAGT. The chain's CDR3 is CASSDSGAGELFF. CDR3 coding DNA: TGTGCCAGCAGTGACTCGGGGGCCGGGGAGCTGTTTTTT.

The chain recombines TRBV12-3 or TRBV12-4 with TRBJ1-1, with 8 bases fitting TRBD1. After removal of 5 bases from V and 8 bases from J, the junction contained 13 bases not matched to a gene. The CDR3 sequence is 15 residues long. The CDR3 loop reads CASSQPGTGGLEAFF. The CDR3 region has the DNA TGTGCCAGCAGTCAACCCGGGACAGGCGGACTAGAAGCTTTCTTT.

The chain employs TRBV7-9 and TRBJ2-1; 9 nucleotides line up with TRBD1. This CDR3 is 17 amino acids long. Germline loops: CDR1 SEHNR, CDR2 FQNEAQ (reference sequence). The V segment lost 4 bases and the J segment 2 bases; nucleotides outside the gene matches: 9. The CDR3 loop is CASSSGVTGGAYNEQFF. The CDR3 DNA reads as TGTGCCAGCAGCTCAGGCGTGACAGGGGGGGCCTACAATGAGCAGTTCTTC.

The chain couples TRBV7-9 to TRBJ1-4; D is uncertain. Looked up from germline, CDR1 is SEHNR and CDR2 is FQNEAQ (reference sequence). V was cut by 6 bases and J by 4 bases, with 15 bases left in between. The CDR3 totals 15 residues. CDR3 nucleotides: TGTGCCAGCAGAAAAAATACTCTCTATAATGAAAAACTGTTTTTT. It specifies CASRKNTLYNEKLFF.

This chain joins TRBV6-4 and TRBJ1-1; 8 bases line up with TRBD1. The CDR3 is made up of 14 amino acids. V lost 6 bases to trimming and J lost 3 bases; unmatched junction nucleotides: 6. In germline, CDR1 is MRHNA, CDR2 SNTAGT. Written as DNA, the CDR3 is TGTGCCAGCAGCCAGGGGGCCGGAGACACTGAAGCTTTCTTT. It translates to CASSQGAGDTEAFF.

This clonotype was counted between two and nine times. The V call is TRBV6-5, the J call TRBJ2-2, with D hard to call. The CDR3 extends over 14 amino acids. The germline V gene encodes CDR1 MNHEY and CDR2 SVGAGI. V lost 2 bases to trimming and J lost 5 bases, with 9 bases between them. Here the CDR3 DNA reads TGTGCCAGCAGTTACGGCCAGCTTACCGGGGAGCTGTTTTTT. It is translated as CASSYGQLTGELFF.

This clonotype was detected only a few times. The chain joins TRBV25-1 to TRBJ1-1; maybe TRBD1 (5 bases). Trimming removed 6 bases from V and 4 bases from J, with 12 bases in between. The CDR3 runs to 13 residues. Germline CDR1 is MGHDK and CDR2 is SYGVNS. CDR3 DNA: TGTGCCAGCAGCGAGGGGAGCCGCACTGAAGCTTTCTTT. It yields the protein CASSEGSRTEAFF.

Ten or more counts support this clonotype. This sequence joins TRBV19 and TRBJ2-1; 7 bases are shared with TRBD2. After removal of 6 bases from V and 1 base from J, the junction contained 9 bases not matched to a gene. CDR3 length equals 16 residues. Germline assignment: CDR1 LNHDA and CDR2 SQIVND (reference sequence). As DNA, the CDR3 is TGTGCCAGTAGCCCATCGGGAGGAGGGTCCTACAATGAGCAGTTCTTC. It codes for CASSPSGGGSYNEQFF.

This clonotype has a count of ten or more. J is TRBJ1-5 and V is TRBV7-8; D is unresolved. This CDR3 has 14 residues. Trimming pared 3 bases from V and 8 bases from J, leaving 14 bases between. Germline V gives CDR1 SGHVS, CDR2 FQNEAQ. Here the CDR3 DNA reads TGTGCCAGCAGCTTCGACCGGCCCCCGAAGCCCCAGCATTTT. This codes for CASSFDRPPKPQHF.

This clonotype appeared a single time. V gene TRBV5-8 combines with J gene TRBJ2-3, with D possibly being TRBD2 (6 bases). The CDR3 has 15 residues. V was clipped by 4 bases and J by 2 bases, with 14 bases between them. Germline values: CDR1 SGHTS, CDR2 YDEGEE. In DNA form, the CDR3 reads TGTGCCAGCAGCACCACGGGACTCATCACAGATACGCAGTATTTT. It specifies CASSTTGLITDTQYF.

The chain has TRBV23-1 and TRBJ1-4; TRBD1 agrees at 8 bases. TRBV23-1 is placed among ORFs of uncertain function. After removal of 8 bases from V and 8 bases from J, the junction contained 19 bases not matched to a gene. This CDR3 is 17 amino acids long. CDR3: CASAPRDRQFVGEKLFF. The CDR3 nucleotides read TGCGCCAGCGCTCCCCGGGACAGGCAATTCGTGGGGGAAAAACTGTTTTTT.

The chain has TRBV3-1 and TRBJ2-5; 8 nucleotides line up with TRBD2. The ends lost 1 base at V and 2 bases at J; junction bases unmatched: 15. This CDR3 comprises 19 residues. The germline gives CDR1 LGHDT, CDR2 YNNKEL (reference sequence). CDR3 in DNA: TGTGCCAGCAGCCAAGTGTTTGGGCTTATAGCGGGACTGCAAGAGACCCAGTACTTC. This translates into CASSQVFGLIAGLQETQYF.

The CDR3 region has the DNA TGTGCCAGCAGTTTGGGTTCTGGGGGCCCTGAGGGGTATGGCTACACCTTC. Encoded protein: CASSLGSGGPEGYGYTF. The chain links TRBV12-3 or TRBV12-4 to TRBJ1-2, with D maybe TRBD1 (6 bases). Trimming shortened V by 3 bases and J by 5 bases, and 22 bases separated the two germline ends. The length of the CDR3 is 17 residues.